Sequencing of this T cell receptor (beta chain) was carried out in a study of shared clonotypes between healthy human individuals. Study-wide context: The donors, two women and a few men, were aged 18 to 49.

This clone has ten or more counts. Its specificity is not known. When replicate PCRs were run on unsorted PBMC, they used approximately 0.3 ug DNA, tens of thousands of T cell genomes. Only in-frame clones appear in the TCRdb table, and some are missing; sequencing was by immunoSEQ multiplex PCR. The sample includes about 560,000 clones, 70% to 80% of them seen just once. The length of the CDR3 is 13 residues. V was shortened by 1 base and J by 10 bases, with 11 bases between the two germline ends. The germline V gene has CDR1 MNHEY and CDR2 SMNVEV (reference sequence). Findings and limits, study-wide: Sampling included only blood; tissue repertoires likely differ. Represented genetic and exposure-history diversity was restricted by having few donors.

This sequence originates from a woman aged 40 to 50 in good health. Some clones in this sample may be carry-over from other donors' samples. This sequence joins TRBV27 and TRBJ2-1; D perhaps matches TRBD1 (6 bases). The sample was PBMCs. The CDR3 coding sequence is TGTGCCAGCAGTTTATACAGGGAAACCGAGCAGTTCTTC. It specifies CASSLYRETEQFF.